A selection of T cell receptor beta chains follows, all from one sample in a study of OX40 agonist ivuxolimab in advanced cancers. The table came from immunoSEQ multiplex PCR; TCRdb's copy has only in-frame clones and leaves some out. The sample shows about 140,000 clones, approximately 90% of them seen only once. The specimen comprised CD4+ or CD8+ T cells sorted from blood, sampled in a trial of the OX40 agonist ivuxolimab. The receptors were gathered from an adult with an advanced solid tumor such as melanoma, head and neck, liver or kidney cancer. CDR3s include the opening cysteine and the closing phenylalanine or tryptophan. Each record gives: J gene, V gene, CDR3 protein.

TRBJ2-7 TRBV7-2 CASSQQTGNEQYF
TRBJ1-5 TRBV10-3 CAISERDSNQPQHF
TRBJ1-1 TRBV27 CASSLGGRGTEAFF
TRBJ2-7 TRBV18 CASSPRAGKEDEQYF
TRBJ1-3 TRBV19 CASSIVDSGNTIYF
TRBJ1-1 TRBV25-1 CASSEPGRKGAEAFF
TRBJ1-2 TRBV25-1 CASKQDGGANYGYTF
TRBJ2-5 TRBV11-1 CASSPKGGTKETQYF
TRBJ2-2 TRBV18 CASSRLNTGELFF
TRBJ2-7 TRBV5-5 CASSLGSLANYEQYF
TRBJ2-4 TRBV12-5 CASGPAENIQYF
- TRBV5-1 CASSLGLANEQYF
TRBJ2-7 TRBV6-1 CATEGGVRHEQYF
TRBJ1-1 TRBV10-2 CASRIQPNTEAFF
TRBJ2-1 TRBV19 CASSWGGTGRDNEQFF
TRBJ2-3 TRBV28 CASRLSTDTQYF
TRBJ2-5 TRBV11-2 CASGLGSGQETQYF
TRBJ1-1 TRBV5-1 CASSSQGPSNTEAFF
TRBJ2-1 TRBV19 CASSASGPRYNEQFF
TRBJ1-1 TRBV19 CASSTRPGRSTEAFF
TRBJ2-3 TRBV5-4 CASSLAGSGRSYTQYF